Listed below are T cell receptor beta chains from one sample, sequenced in a study of T cell repertoires in ileal Crohn's disease. Clones were sequenced by immunoSEQ multiplex PCR, and TCRdb holds only the in-frame ones, with some missing. The profile shows around 15,000 clones, approximately 80% of them singletons. Source material: ileal tissue. The source is an adult with Crohn's disease. CDR3s include the opening cysteine and the closing phenylalanine or tryptophan. The D gene is left open where the match is weak. The listing skips clone size in some rows; elsewhere it reads once, few, many or a size class.

V gene	J gene	clone size	D gene	CDR3 DNA	CDR3 protein
TRBV7-6	TRBJ2-2	medium-sized	.	TGTGCCAGCAGTTTGGGGGCCGCCGGGGAGCTGTTTTTT	CASSLGAAGELFF
TRBV6-5	TRBJ1-2	.	TRBD1	TGTGCCAGCAGCCAGGGACAGGGGGCAGGCTATGGCTACACCTTC	CASSQGQGAGYGYTF
TRBV5-1	TRBJ2-5	.	TRBD2	TGCGCCAGCAGCTTGGCCTTTATTGGACTAGCGGGGCAAGAGACCCAGTACTTC	CASSLAFIGLAGQETQYF
TRBV30	TRBJ1-1	once	.	TGTGCCTGGAAAATTTCGGGTTGGGTCACTGAAGCTTTCTTT	CAWKISGWVTEAFF
TRBV9	TRBJ2-3	.	TRBD1	TGTGCCAGCAGCGTCGGGACAGGGGCTCGCACAGATACGCAGTATTTT	CASSVGTGARTDTQYF
TRBV27	TRBJ1-1	.	TRBD1	TGTGCCAGCAGCCTCCGGACAGGGGGCCTGTTGAACACTGAAGCTTTCTTT	CASSLRTGGLLNTEAFF
TRBV6-6	TRBJ1-5	few	TRBD1	TGTGCCAGCAACTTTGGACAGGGTGATCAGCCCCAGCATTTT	CASNFGQGDQPQHF
TRBV11-1	TRBJ1-1	.	.	TGTGCCAGCAGCTTGGGAAGGGGGAGCACTGAAGCTTTCTTT	CASSLGRGSTEAFF
TRBV6-1	TRBJ1-1	.	.	TGTGCCAGCAGTGGGAGGGGTAGAATAACTGAAGCTTTCTTT	CASSGRGRITEAFF
TRBV30	TRBJ1-2	.	.	TGTGCCTGGAGTGTTTTGGGCAGGAACTATGGCTACACCTTC	CAWSVLGRNYGYTF
TRBV5-1	TRBJ1-3	.	.	TGCGCCAGCAGCTTAGACGGGCGGATCGTTGGAAACACCATATATTTT	CASSLDGRIVGNTIYF
TRBV6-5	TRBJ2-2	.	TRBD2	TGTGCCAGCAGTTACGCCGCGGGGGGGTACACCGGGGAGCTGTTTTTT	CASSYAAGGYTGELFF
TRBV5-4	TRBJ1-5	.	.	TGTGCCAGCAGCTTGTCAGGGGATAGCAATCAGCCCCAGCATTTT	CASSLSGDSNQPQHF
TRBV5-4	TRBJ1-2	few	.	TGTGCCAGCAGCTTGGACGTTGGGGGCTACACCTTC	CASSLDVGGYTF
TRBV2	TRBJ1-1	.	.	TGTGCCCGGGGTGGGAACACTGAAGCTTTCTTT	CARGGNTEAFF
TRBV5-8	TRBJ1-5	.	.	TGTGCCAGCAGCTTGGGGGACGGAGATAGCAATCAGCCCCAGCATTTT	CASSLGDGDSNQPQHF
TRBV9	TRBJ1-1	few	.	TGTGCCAGCAGCCCGGGGGGGGTGACTGAAGCTTTCTTT	CASSPGGVTEAFF
TRBV7-6	TRBJ1-1	medium-sized	TRBD1	TGTGCCAGCAGCTTGAGCAAACAACAGGGGATTACTGAAGCTTTCTTT	CASSLSKQQGITEAFF
TRBV11-2	TRBJ1-2	.	.	TGTGCCAGCAGCGGGGTTCTCTATGGCTACACCTTC	CASSGVLYGYTF
TRBV5-6	TRBJ2-7	.	.	TGTGCCAGCAGCTCGCCTCTTGGAGTGATAACGTACTTC	CASSSPLGVITYF
TRBV5-6	TRBJ2-2	.	TRBD1	TGTGCCAGCAGCTTATACGGGACAGGGGATACCGGGGAGCTGTTTTTT	CASSLYGTGDTGELFF
TRBV28	TRBJ1-4	.	.	TGTGCCAGCAGCCCAGGGATAGGAGGAAAACTGTTTTTT	CASSPGIGGKLFF
TRBV6-1	TRBJ2-7	.	TRBD1	TGTGCCAGCATTCTAGGACAGGGGGGAGTCTACGAGCAGTACTTC	CASILGQGGVYEQYF
TRBV5-1	TRBJ1-1	.	TRBD1	TGCGCCAGCAGCGTCGGACAGGTGAACACTGAAGCTTTCTTT	CASSVGQVNTEAFF
TRBV18	TRBJ2-7	.	.	TGTGCCAGCTCACCTAACAGGGAAGAGCAGTACTTC	CASSPNREEQYF
TRBV6-1	TRBJ1-1	.	.	TGTGCCAGCATGAGCCACAGGGTGAACACTGAAGCTTTCTTT	CASMSHRVNTEAFF
TRBV30	TRBJ1-3	.	TRBD1	TGTGCCTGGAATGAGGGAGTGGCAGGGGGAAGTGGAAACACCATATATTTT	CAWNEGVAGGSGNTIYF
TRBV10-3	TRBJ1-6	.	.	TGTGCCATCAGTCGAGGGGGGAATAATTCACCCCTCCACTTT	CAISRGGNNSPLHF
TRBV10-1	TRBJ2-3	.	TRBD2	TGCGCCAGCAGTGAGTCTAGCGGGGGGCCCGGCGGTACGCAGTATTTT	CASSESSGGPGGTQYF
TRBV30	TRBJ1-2	once	.	TGTGCCTGGACAGGCACGGAGTATGGCTACACCTTC	CAWTGTEYGYTF